This record covers a single TCR beta chain. These data come from a study of blood T cells in healthy people across ages. Caucasian, healthy and from Russia, the donors were aged between about 6 and 100. Every sample gave at least 6 micrograms of total RNA when it was extracted. A J-beta primer mix and a sample-barcoded 5' primer were used in a second PCR of about 7 to 12 cycles. TCRdb re-analysed the 5' RACE reads in MiXCR, keeping a single row per CDR3 protein. The data contain 1.4 million to 1.5 million distinct CDR3 sequences, about 40% of them singletons. CDR3 length: 16 amino acids. Per germline, CDR1 MNHEY and CDR2 SVGEGT. Trimming shortened V by 0 bases and J by 3 bases, and 15 bases separated the two germline ends.

The J gene is TRBJ2-7, the V gene TRBV6-2 or TRBV6-3; D remains ambiguous. The sequenced sample was blood. The source is a woman under 30 in good health. The CDR3 loop reads CASSYSRPAPYYEQYF. The DNA for the CDR3 is TGTGCCAGCAGTTACTCGAGGCCGGCACCCTACTACGAGCAGTACTTC.